The sequence of this TCR beta chain was determined in a study of blood T cell repertoires in COVID-19. As for the study in general: T cells, B-cell-depleted T cells, or PBMCs provided the cDNA or gDNA that served as material.

CDR1 MNHEY and CDR2 SVGAGI come from the germline V gene. CDR3 length: 12 residues. The V end lost 4 bases, the J end lost 4 bases, and 7 bases lay between the germline ends. This table comes from immunoSEQ multiplex PCR, and its TCRdb copy is limited to in-frame clones, with some not included. The table lists fewer than 200,000 clones, approximately 84% of them singletons. Material: peripheral blood. The source is a man in his forties who had recovered from COVID-19. The chain combines TRBV6-5 with TRBJ1-1; D gene ambiguous. CDR3 DNA sequence: TGTGCCAGCAGTTCTAGCCCCACTGAAGCTTTCTTT. This encodes CASSSSPTEAFF.